The 14 T cell receptor beta chains in this list originate from one sample, sequenced in a study of STAT5B mutations in CD4+ large granular lymphocyte leukemia. The data were produced by immunoSEQ multiplex PCR, yet TCRdb's version contains in-frame clones alone and is incomplete. The sample lists about 36,000 clones; around three quarters were seen once. Source material: CD4+ T cells from blood buffy coats. All receptors come from a human donor in good health.

The CDR3 DNA follows: TGCGCCAGCAGCCAAGAAATCGGGACTAGCGGGAGTGTCTCCTACGAGCAGTACTTC. This translates into CASSQEIGTSGSVSYEQYF. The V gene is TRBV4-1, the J gene TRBJ2-7; TRBD2 agrees at 14 bases. Germline V CDR1 and CDR2: MGHRA, YSYEKL. This CDR3 is 19 amino acids long. Unmatched junction bases numbered 7, after V lost 0 bases and J lost 0 bases.

The rearrangement uses TRBV10-3 and TRBJ2-3, with D perhaps being TRBD1 or TRBD2 (5 bases each). CDR1 is ENHRY, CDR2 SYGVKD, per germline. CDR3 length: 13 amino acids. The V gene lost 0 bases and the J gene lost 6 bases, with 7 bases spanning the gap. CDR3 DNA sequence: TGTGCCATCAGTGAGTCTGGGACCGATACGCAGTATTTT. Translation gives CAISESGTDTQYF.

This clone showed up just a few times. The gene calls are TRBV6-5 and TRBJ2-7; 13 bases align to TRBD2. This CDR3 contains 14 residues. The trim removed 6 bases at V and 6 bases at J, leaving 5 bases unmatched. Germline assignment: CDR1 MNHEY and CDR2 SVGAGI. The CDR3 nucleotides read TGTGCCAGCAGGAGACTAGCGGGGGGAAGCGAGCAGTACTTC. Its translation is CASRRLAGGSEQYF.

V is TRBV18 and J is TRBJ1-1; 9 nucleotides match TRBD1. V shed 6 bases, J shed 0 bases, and the junction held 14 bases outside the gene matches. Germline-derived CDR1 and CDR2 are KGHSH and LQKENI. CDR3 length equals 18 residues. CDR3 DNA: TGTGCCAGCTCCAACCTGCCTACAGGGGGCTTGGTGAACACTGAAGCTTTCTTT. It translates to CASSNLPTGGLVNTEAFF.

The table lists this clone with a few counts. This sequence joins TRBV19 and TRBJ1-1; 7 bases fit TRBD1. The germline V gene has CDR1 LNHDA and CDR2 SQIVND (reference sequence). V lost 5 bases, J lost 0 bases, and 9 bases stayed unmatched. The CDR3 contains 16 residues. The CDR3 bases are TGTGCCAGTAGTCAGGGGGGATCGAGGATGAACACTGAAGCTTTCTTT. Protein: CASSQGGSRMNTEAFF.

This clone was picked up a small number of times. The V and J genes are TRBV4-1 and TRBJ1-4; D gene unclear. The V gene's germline CDR1 is MGHRA and CDR2 YSYEKL. The CDR3 totals 14 residues. The V and J ends lost 4 bases and 7 bases respectively, with 13 bases between them. The chain's CDR3 is CASSPTSGGEKLFF. The CDR3 DNA is TGCGCCAGCAGCCCCACGTCTGGAGGTGAAAAACTGTTTTTT.

The chain employs TRBV6-1 and TRBJ2-4; D is tentatively TRBD1 or TRBD2 (5 bases each). Germline V CDR1 and CDR2: MNHNS, SASEGT. V lost 2 bases and J 1 base, leaving 12 bases between the germline ends. This CDR3 has 16 residues. The CDR3 DNA follows: TGTGCCAGCAGTGAACAGGGAGTGGGTGCCAAAAACATTCAGTACTTC. It encodes CASSEQGVGAKNIQYF.

The rearrangement uses TRBV6-1 and TRBJ2-7, with TRBD1 matching 10 bases. J was trimmed by 6 bases and V by 3 bases; bases with no gene match: 2. Looked up from germline, CDR1 is MNHNS and CDR2 is SASEGT. The CDR3 has 13 amino acids. CDR3 nucleotides: TGTGCCAGCAGTGATAGGGACAGGGGCGAGCAGTACTTC. This sequence encodes CASSDRDRGEQYF.

This rearrangement joins TRBV19 to TRBJ1-1, with D uncertain. V gave up 3 bases and J gave up 5 bases, with 16 bases separating them. CDR1 and CDR2 from the germline V gene are LNHDA and SQIVND (reference sequence). The CDR3 runs 15 residues. DNA of the CDR3: TGTGCCAGTAGTATCCCAACACTCCCGGTGACTGAAGCTTTCTTT. Its protein product is CASSIPTLPVTEAFF.

The chain links TRBV2 to TRBJ2-5, with TRBD2 matching 14 bases. V dropped 6 bases and J dropped 5; count of bases not matched to a gene: 8. The CDR3 is made up of 16 amino acids. Germline lookup yields CDR1 SNHLY and CDR2 FYNNEI. This CDR3 is CASRRGLAGDKETQYF. The CDR3 DNA reads as TGTGCCAGCAGGAGGGGACTAGCGGGGGATAAGGAGACCCAGTACTTC.

This clone was seen a single time. The V gene is TRBV11-3, the J gene TRBJ2-3; D uncertain. CDR1 is SGHNT, CDR2 YENEEA, per germline. Trimming removed 1 base at V and 0 bases at J, with 8 bases between. The CDR3 runs to 15 residues. CDR3 nucleotides: TGTGCCAGCAGCTTAGTAGGATCTAGCACAGATACGCAGTATTTT. This sequence encodes CASSLVGSSTDTQYF.

This clone was counted only a few times. The chain links TRBV10-1 to TRBJ1-6; no definite D call. Germline CDR1 reads WNHNN; CDR2 reads SYGVQD (reference sequence). This CDR3 region has 13 residues. The V and J ends lost 10 bases and 10 bases respectively, with 17 bases between them. The CDR3, as DNA: TGCGCCACACCGGACGGAGACGGGTCACCCCTCCACTTT. It codes for CATPDGDGSPLHF.

This clone appeared a single time. V usage is TRBV6-6 and J usage is TRBJ2-7, with 10 bases aligning to TRBD1. The CDR3 is made up of 15 amino acids. Germline CDR1 MNHNY, CDR2 SVGAGI (reference sequence). J gave up 3 bases and V 5 bases, and 7 bases lay outside the gene matches. The CDR3: CASSARDRGVYEQYF. CDR3 sequence (DNA): TGTGCCAGCAGTGCCCGGGACAGGGGCGTCTACGAGCAGTACTTC.

The genes are TRBV9 and TRBJ1-1; no clear D. The CDR3 runs to 15 residues. Trimming left V 4 bases short and J 3 bases short, with 16 bases between. CDR1 and CDR2 (germline): SGDLS, YYNGEE. This CDR3 reads CASSTSSRADTEAFF. Written as DNA, the CDR3 is TGTGCCAGCAGCACCTCATCCCGCGCGGACACTGAAGCTTTCTTT.